A selection of T cell receptor beta chains follows, all from one sample in a study of cytomegalovirus exposure and HLA in healthy donors. Clones were read by immunoSEQ multiplex PCR, and TCRdb kept only the in-frame ones, dropping some. This table holds 200,000 to 250,000 clones, 70% to 90% found once. Sequencing was done on a sample of PBMCs. The receptors originated from a woman aged 55-69 years in good health and CMV-seropositive. CDR3s include the opening cysteine and the closing phenylalanine or tryptophan. A D gene is named only where the DNA matches it firmly. Clone size is given for some rows only: seen once, a few or many times, or a class if the clone is expanded.

CDR3 DNA	CDR3 protein	V gene	clone size	D gene	J gene
TGTGCCAGCAGTTACTCGGGCAGGGGATACACAGATACGCAGTATTTT	CASSYSGRGYTDTQYF	TRBV6-5	.	.	TRBJ2-3
TGTGCCAGCAGCACGACAGGTTTCTCTAGCACAGATACGCAGTATTTT	CASSTTGFSSTDTQYF	TRBV7-3	.	.	TRBJ2-3
TGTGCCAGCAGCCTCTCAGGGGTTTCTGGGGCCAACGTCCTGACTTTC	CASSLSGVSGANVLTF	TRBV7-9	.	.	TRBJ2-6
TGCGCCAGCGCTCACAGGGGAGGTTCACCCCTCCACTTT	CASAHRGGSPLHF	TRBV4-1	.	TRBD1	TRBJ1-6
TGTGCCAGCAGTGAAGCGCTTCGAGGGGGAAATCAGCCCCAGCATTTT	CASSEALRGGNQPQHF	TRBV2	.	.	TRBJ1-5
TGTGCCAGCAGCGTAGCGAATAGCGGGAGTCGTCCTGAGCAGTTCTTC	CASSVANSGSRPEQFF	TRBV9	.	TRBD2	TRBJ2-1
TGCAGCGTTGAGGGGAGCTCCTACAATGAGCAGTTCTTC	CSVEGSSYNEQFF	TRBV29-1	.	.	TRBJ2-1
TGTGCCAGCAGCGCGGGACAGGGGGGTTTGAGGATTAGTGAAAAACTGTTTTTT	CASSAGQGGLRISEKLFF	TRBV2	.	TRBD1	TRBJ1-4
TGTGCCAGCAGTTCGGGAGGGAGGTCCTACGAGCAGTACTTC	CASSSGGRSYEQYF	TRBV28	.	TRBD2	TRBJ2-7
TGTGCCAGCAGTTCCCTCGGGACAGACTACGAGCAGTACTTC	CASSSLGTDYEQYF	TRBV6-5	.	TRBD1	TRBJ2-7
TGTGCCAGCACGAGAAACTCAGATACGCAGTATTTT	CASTRNSDTQYF	TRBV9	.	.	TRBJ2-3
TGTGCCAGTAGTTCTAGGTCCGAGCAGTACTTC	CASSSRSEQYF	TRBV19	.	.	TRBJ2-7
TGCGCCAGCAGCTTCTCTTACAGGGCCCTTGGCGAGCAGTACTTC	CASSFSYRALGEQYF	TRBV5-1	.	.	TRBJ2-7
TGTGCCAGCAGTCCCGAGACAGGGTCCTCCTACGAGCAGTACTTC	CASSPETGSSYEQYF	TRBV27	.	TRBD1	TRBJ2-7
TGCAGCGCCCCCATCGGGAACATACTAGCGAGGTACAATGAGCAGTTCTTC	CSAPIGNILARYNEQFF	TRBV29-1	.	TRBD2	TRBJ2-1
TGTGCCAGCAGCTTTTCTAACGAGCAGTACTTC	CASSFSNEQYF	TRBV12-1	.	.	TRBJ2-7
TGTGCCAGCTCACCACCTTCCGTGGGAGCCTATGGCTACACCTTC	CASSPPSVGAYGYTF	TRBV18	.	.	TRBJ1-2
TGCAGCGTTGAATCTAACAGGGCTGTTTTGGCTAGGGGCTACACCTTC	CSVESNRAVLARGYTF	TRBV29-1	.	.	TRBJ1-2
TGTGCCAGCAGCTCTACAGGGGGGATAACTGAAGCTTTCTTT	CASSSTGGITEAFF	TRBV7-3	.	TRBD1	TRBJ1-1
TGTGCCAGTAGTATCCACCGGGAGGCTTCCGAGCAGTACTTC	CASSIHREASEQYF	TRBV19	.	TRBD2	TRBJ2-7
TGCGCCAGCAAGAGCGGAACGGATTCCTATGGCTACACCTTC	CASKSGTDSYGYTF	TRBV5-1	.	.	TRBJ1-2
TGTGCTAGTGGTCCCCCAGGGGCCTTTAACTATGGCTACACCTTC	CASGPPGAFNYGYTF	TRBV12-5	.	.	TRBJ1-2
TGCGCCAGCAGCCACCGGACAGGGACCTACGAGCAGTACTTC	CASSHRTGTYEQYF	TRBV4-1	.	TRBD1	TRBJ2-7
TGTGCCAGCAGCTTAGTGCGGTCTTCCTACAATGAGCAGTTCTTC	CASSLVRSSYNEQFF	TRBV7-9	.	.	TRBJ2-1
TGTGCCAGCAGTTTGCAGGAGGACTACGAGCAGTACTTC	CASSLQEDYEQYF	TRBV9	.	.	TRBJ2-7
TGTGCCAGCTCAACGGGACAGGGTTTCGCCGGGGAGCTGTTTTTT	CASSTGQGFAGELFF	TRBV18	few	TRBD1	TRBJ2-2
TGCGCCAGCAGCTTGGACGGACTGAGGAACACCGGGGAGCTGTTTTTT	CASSLDGLRNTGELFF	TRBV5-1	.	.	TRBJ2-2
TGTGCCAGCAGCGTAGCCGTGGGAGGGCCTGACACCGGGGAGCTGTTTTTT	CASSVAVGGPDTGELFF	TRBV9	.	TRBD2	TRBJ2-2
TGTGCCACCAGCAGAGCCAGGGGGTTCGAGCAGTACTTC	CATSRARGFEQYF	TRBV15	.	TRBD1	TRBJ2-7
TGCAGTGCTAGAGCCCTTGGCGGGCTGTTTTTT	CSARALGGLFF	TRBV20-1	.	.	TRBJ2-2
TGCAGCGTTGAGAGACTAGCGGCCACAGATACGCAGTATTTT	CSVERLAATDTQYF	TRBV29-1	once	TRBD2	TRBJ2-3
TGTGCCAGCAGCCTTAGGGGGGGCTACAATGAGCAGTTCTTC	CASSLRGGYNEQFF	TRBV27	.	.	TRBJ2-1
TGTGCCAGCTCGAACCGGACTAGCGGGAGGAACGAGCAGTACTTC	CASSNRTSGRNEQYF	TRBV2	.	TRBD2	TRBJ2-7
TGTGCCTGGAGTGCCCTCTCCGGAGTGGGCAATCAGCCCCAGCATTTT	CAWSALSGVGNQPQHF	TRBV30	.	.	TRBJ1-5
TGTGCCAGCAGCTTCGCACGACAGGGCACCGAGCAGTACTTC	CASSFARQGTEQYF	TRBV11-2	once	TRBD1	TRBJ2-7
TGCGCCAGCATTAGACAGTGGAACACCGGGGAGCTGTTTTTT	CASIRQWNTGELFF	TRBV5-1	.	.	TRBJ2-2
TGTGCCAGCAGCTTTACAGAGAACACTGAAGCTTTCTTT	CASSFTENTEAFF	TRBV5-5	.	.	TRBJ1-1
TGTGCCAGTAGTCCCTGGACAGGTGGGGACGGCTACACCTTC	CASSPWTGGDGYTF	TRBV19	.	TRBD1	TRBJ1-2
TGTGCCAGCAGTTTAGGGCAGGGAACGGGCTACACCTTC	CASSLGQGTGYTF	TRBV27	.	.	TRBJ1-2
TGTGCCAGCAGCTTGGGAGGATTGCCCCAGCCCCAGCATTTT	CASSLGGLPQPQHF	TRBV5-6	few	.	TRBJ1-5
TGCGCCAGCAGCTTGAGGACAGCGAATGAAAAACTGTTTTTT	CASSLRTANEKLFF	TRBV5-1	.	.	TRBJ1-4
TGTGCCAGCAGCGGGGGGGTCAGGGGCGAGCAGTACTTC	CASSGGVRGEQYF	TRBV28	.	TRBD2	TRBJ2-7
TGCAGCGTTAGGGACGGGACTGCGTATAGCAATCAGCCCCAGCATTTT	CSVRDGTAYSNQPQHF	TRBV29-1	few	.	TRBJ1-5
TGTGCCAGCAGGGTGACACCCGCAGGGGGCTACACCTTC	CASRVTPAGGYTF	TRBV6-1	once	.	TRBJ1-2
TGCGCCAGCAATCGTGTGGGAGACCCCTACAATGAGCAGTTCTTC	CASNRVGDPYNEQFF	TRBV5-1	few	.	TRBJ2-1
TGCGCCAGCAACGACAGGGGGTCAGGGTGGGAAGCTTTCTTT	CASNDRGSGWEAFF	TRBV5-1	.	TRBD1	TRBJ1-1
TGTGCCTGGAGTAGGGGACAGGGAAATCAGCCCCAGCATTTT	CAWSRGQGNQPQHF	TRBV30	.	TRBD1	TRBJ1-5
TGCAGCGTTGACCCCGGACAGGGCGTGGAGACCCAGTACTTC	CSVDPGQGVETQYF	TRBV29-1	.	TRBD1	TRBJ2-5
TGTGCCAGCAGCCCGGGCACAGATACGCAGTATTTT	CASSPGTDTQYF	TRBV11-3	.	.	TRBJ2-3
TGCGCCAGCAGCTTGGCCGTGAATCCGGAGATGAACACTGAAGCTTTCTTT	CASSLAVNPEMNTEAFF	TRBV5-1	.	.	TRBJ1-1